These T cell receptor beta chains were read from a single sample in a study of blood T cell repertoires in COVID-19. Libraries were prepared by immunoSEQ multiplex PCR; TCRdb keeps only in-frame clonotypes and omits some of them. The sample has fewer than 450,000 clones; around nine tenths are singletons. Material for sequencing was peripheral blood. These receptors were taken from a woman under 30 who had recovered from COVID-19. CDR3s include the opening cysteine and the closing phenylalanine or tryptophan. The D gene is left open where the match is weak. The listing skips clone size in some rows; elsewhere it reads once, few, many or a size class.

j_gene: TRBJ2-1
len: 15
d_gene: TRBD1
abundance: -
v_gene: TRBV6-5
CDR3aa: CASRNTGGANNEQFF
CDR3nt: TGTGCCAGCAGAAATACAGGGGGAGCCAACAATGAGCAGTTCTTC

j_gene: TRBJ2-1
len: 16
d_gene: TRBD2
abundance: -
v_gene: TRBV3-1/TRBV3-2
CDR3aa: CASSRSGGRSYNEQFF
CDR3nt: TGTGCCAGCAGCCGTTCTGGCGGGAGGTCCTACAATGAGCAGTTCTTC

j_gene: TRBJ2-3
len: 16
d_gene: TRBD2
abundance: -
v_gene: TRBV4-3
CDR3aa: CASSQVRVAGGDTQYF
CDR3nt: TGCGCCAGCAGCCAAGTAAGGGTAGCGGGAGGAGATACGCAGTATTTT

j_gene: TRBJ1-1
len: 13
d_gene: -
abundance: -
v_gene: TRBV7-9
CDR3aa: CASSPQGRAEAFF
CDR3nt: TGTGCCAGCAGCCCCCAAGGGAGGGCTGAAGCTTTCTTT

j_gene: TRBJ1-2
len: 12
d_gene: TRBD1
abundance: -
v_gene: TRBV11-3
CDR3aa: CASSLTGDGYTF
CDR3nt: TGTGCCAGCAGCTTGACAGGGGATGGCTACACCTTC

j_gene: TRBJ2-5
len: 15
d_gene: TRBD2
abundance: once
v_gene: TRBV18
CDR3aa: CASSSPSSGQETQYF
CDR3nt: TGTGCCAGCTCATCGCCTTCTAGCGGCCAAGAGACCCAGTACTTC

j_gene: TRBJ2-5
len: 19
d_gene: TRBD2
abundance: -
v_gene: TRBV9
CDR3aa: CASSPGTSGRARRIQTQYF
CDR3nt: TGTGCCAGCAGTCCCGGGACTAGCGGGAGGGCCCGAAGGATTCAGACCCAGTACTTC

j_gene: TRBJ2-5
len: 14
d_gene: -
abundance: -
v_gene: TRBV7-4
CDR3aa: CASSYGSYQETQYF
CDR3nt: TGTGCCAGCAGCTACGGGAGCTACCAAGAGACCCAGTACTTC

j_gene: TRBJ2-3
len: 16
d_gene: TRBD2
abundance: -
v_gene: TRBV9
CDR3aa: CASSGPLAGLSDTQYF
CDR3nt: TGTGCCAGCAGCGGACCACTAGCGGGTCTTTCAGATACGCAGTATTTT

j_gene: TRBJ1-1
len: 17
d_gene: -
abundance: once
v_gene: TRBV11-2
CDR3aa: CASSLARRGQRATEAFF
CDR3nt: TGTGCCAGCAGCTTAGCTCGTCGGGGCCAGCGGGCCACTGAAGCTTTCTTT

j_gene: TRBJ2-1
len: 15
d_gene: TRBD2
abundance: -
v_gene: TRBV4-1
CDR3aa: CASSHPRRGNNEQFF
CDR3nt: TGCGCCAGCAGCCACCCTCGGCGGGGGAACAATGAGCAGTTCTTC

j_gene: TRBJ1-6
len: 14
d_gene: TRBD1
abundance: -
v_gene: TRBV19
CDR3aa: CASRGQGKDSPLHF
CDR3nt: TGTGCCAGTAGGGGACAGGGGAAAGATTCACCCCTCCACTTT

j_gene: TRBJ1-5
len: 17
d_gene: -
abundance: -
v_gene: TRBV15
CDR3aa: CATSRAQQGWGNQPQHF
CDR3nt: TGTGCCACCAGCAGAGCCCAGCAGGGTTGGGGCAATCAGCCCCAGCATTTT

j_gene: TRBJ2-1
len: 16
d_gene: -
abundance: few
v_gene: TRBV7-7
CDR3aa: CASSQPGVSSYNEQFF
CDR3nt: TGTGCCAGCAGTCAGCCGGGGGTGAGTTCCTACAATGAGCAGTTCTTC

j_gene: TRBJ2-5
len: 13
d_gene: -
abundance: once
v_gene: TRBV28
CDR3aa: CASSRQNQETQYF
CDR3nt: TGTGCCAGCAGTCGACAGAACCAAGAGACCCAGTACTTC

j_gene: TRBJ1-4
len: 17
d_gene: -
abundance: -
v_gene: TRBV7-8
CDR3aa: CASSFPKTEATNEKLFF
CDR3nt: TGTGCCAGCAGCTTCCCTAAGACTGAGGCAACTAATGAAAAACTGTTTTTT

j_gene: TRBJ1-3
len: 14
d_gene: TRBD1
abundance: -
v_gene: TRBV9
CDR3aa: CASSGTGTGNTIYF
CDR3nt: TGTGCCAGCAGCGGGACAGGGACAGGAAACACCATATATTTT

j_gene: TRBJ2-1
len: 15
d_gene: -
abundance: -
v_gene: TRBV18
CDR3aa: CASSPNHFGGNEQFF
CDR3nt: TGTGCCAGCTCACCGAACCATTTTGGCGGGAATGAGCAGTTCTTC

j_gene: TRBJ1-6
len: 18
d_gene: TRBD1
abundance: few
v_gene: TRBV7-2
CDR3aa: CASSRTGQGSSYNSPLHF
CDR3nt: TGTGCCAGCAGCCGGACGGGACAGGGGAGCTCCTATAATTCACCCCTCCACTTT

j_gene: TRBJ2-1
len: 19
d_gene: -
abundance: -
v_gene: TRBV6-2/TRBV6-3
CDR3aa: CASSRPGIRTKGSYNEQFF
CDR3nt: TGTGCCAGCAGCCGTCCGGGGATTCGAACGAAAGGCTCCTACAATGAGCAGTTCTTC

j_gene: TRBJ1-4
len: 14
d_gene: TRBD1
abundance: -
v_gene: TRBV7-2
CDR3aa: CASSFTGGGEKLFF
CDR3nt: TGTGCCAGCAGCTTTACAGGGGGAGGTGAAAAACTGTTTTTT

j_gene: TRBJ2-1
len: 14
d_gene: -
abundance: -
v_gene: TRBV11-3
CDR3aa: CASSLSGSYNEQFF
CDR3nt: TGTGCCAGCAGCTTATCGGGGTCATACAATGAGCAGTTCTTC

j_gene: TRBJ2-1
len: 15
d_gene: TRBD2
abundance: -
v_gene: TRBV3-1/TRBV3-2
CDR3aa: CASSRRTSGNYEQFF
CDR3nt: TGTGCCAGCAGCCGAAGGACTAGCGGGAACTATGAGCAGTTCTTC

j_gene: TRBJ1-1
len: 14
d_gene: -
abundance: -
v_gene: TRBV7-2
CDR3aa: CASSLAGVNTEAFF
CDR3nt: TGTGCCAGCAGCTTAGCTGGAGTGAACACTGAAGCTTTCTTT

j_gene: TRBJ2-2
len: 13
d_gene: -
abundance: -
v_gene: TRBV9
CDR3aa: CASSVKSTGELFF
CDR3nt: TGTGCCAGCAGCGTAAAGAGCACCGGGGAGCTGTTTTTT

j_gene: TRBJ1-5
len: 15
d_gene: TRBD1
abundance: -
v_gene: TRBV6-2/TRBV6-3
CDR3aa: CASSYLTGSNQPQHF
CDR3nt: TGTGCCAGCAGTTACCTGACAGGGAGCAATCAGCCCCAGCATTTT

j_gene: TRBJ2-5
len: 15
d_gene: TRBD2
abundance: -
v_gene: TRBV5-4
CDR3aa: CASSGGTSGTETQYF
CDR3nt: TGTGCCAGCAGCGGTGGGACTAGCGGGACGGAGACCCAGTACTTC

j_gene: TRBJ1-5
len: 16
d_gene: -
abundance: -
v_gene: TRBV7-8
CDR3aa: CASSVSRQISNQPQHF
CDR3nt: TGTGCCAGCAGCGTAAGCCGACAGATTAGCAATCAGCCCCAGCATTTT

j_gene: TRBJ1-2
len: 14
d_gene: -
abundance: -
v_gene: TRBV6-5
CDR3aa: CASSYRTANYGYTF
CDR3nt: TGTGCCAGCAGTTACCGGACAGCCAACTATGGCTACACCTTC

j_gene: TRBJ2-2
len: 15
d_gene: -
abundance: -
v_gene: TRBV10-2
CDR3aa: CASSPVGGQGGELFF
CDR3nt: TGCGCCAGCAGCCCCGTCGGGGGGCAGGGCGGGGAGCTGTTTTTT

j_gene: TRBJ1-5
len: 14
d_gene: -
abundance: once
v_gene: TRBV30
CDR3aa: CAWSVTGSDQPQHF
CDR3nt: TGTGCCTGGAGTGTTACGGGGTCCGATCAGCCCCAGCATTTT

j_gene: TRBJ1-2
len: 18
d_gene: -
abundance: -
v_gene: TRBV3-1/TRBV3-2
CDR3aa: CASSQDPSRGGWGYGYTF
CDR3nt: TGTGCCAGCAGCCAAGACCCCTCTCGGGGGGGATGGGGCTATGGCTACACCTTC

j_gene: TRBJ1-1
len: 13
d_gene: -
abundance: -
v_gene: TRBV18
CDR3aa: CASFYFQDSEAFF
CDR3nt: TGTGCCAGCTTTTACTTTCAGGACAGTGAAGCTTTCTTT

j_gene: TRBJ1-1
len: 14
d_gene: TRBD1
abundance: -
v_gene: TRBV7-9
CDR3aa: CASRRTGTDTEAFF
CDR3nt: TGTGCCAGCCGAAGGACAGGAACGGACACTGAAGCTTTCTTT

j_gene: TRBJ1-1
len: 15
d_gene: -
abundance: -
v_gene: TRBV18
CDR3aa: CASSLLRRGYTEAFF
CDR3nt: TGTGCCAGCTCACTACTCCGCAGGGGATACACTGAAGCTTTCTTT

j_gene: TRBJ1-2
len: 12
d_gene: -
abundance: -
v_gene: TRBV7-9
CDR3aa: CASFRDIQSYTF
CDR3nt: TGTGCCAGCTTCCGGGACATCCAGAGCTACACCTTC

j_gene: TRBJ1-2
len: 12
d_gene: -
abundance: few
v_gene: TRBV10-3
CDR3aa: CATSGDNYGYTF
CDR3nt: TGTGCCACTTCCGGGGATAACTATGGCTACACCTTC

j_gene: TRBJ1-2
len: 16
d_gene: TRBD1
abundance: -
v_gene: TRBV18
CDR3aa: CASSPRGTGFSYGYTF
CDR3nt: TGTGCCAGCTCACCACGGGGGACAGGGTTTTCTTATGGCTACACCTTC

j_gene: TRBJ1-5
len: 11
d_gene: -
abundance: few
v_gene: TRBV2
CDR3aa: CASSAGEPQHF
CDR3nt: TGTGCCAGCAGTGCTGGAGAGCCCCAGCATTTT

j_gene: TRBJ1-5
len: 14
d_gene: -
abundance: -
v_gene: TRBV7-9
CDR3aa: CASSPRQANQPQHF
CDR3nt: TGTGCCAGCAGCCCCAGACAAGCCAATCAGCCCCAGCATTTT

j_gene: TRBJ2-1
len: 15
d_gene: -
abundance: -
v_gene: TRBV27
CDR3aa: CASSLRDGGINEQFF
CDR3nt: TGTGCCAGCAGTTTGCGGGACGGTGGGATCAATGAGCAGTTCTTC

j_gene: TRBJ2-3
len: 20
d_gene: TRBD2
abundance: -
v_gene: TRBV9
CDR3aa: CASSTSPTSDLKLSTDTQYF
CDR3nt: TGTGCCAGCAGCACCTCCCCCACTAGCGACCTAAAGCTTAGCACAGATACGCAGTATTTT

j_gene: TRBJ1-4
len: 13
d_gene: TRBD1
abundance: once
v_gene: TRBV29-1
CDR3aa: CSVLTGAGEKLFF
CDR3nt: TGCAGCGTACTTACAGGGGCGGGAGAAAAACTGTTTTTT

j_gene: TRBJ2-1
len: 15
d_gene: TRBD2
abundance: -
v_gene: TRBV3-1/TRBV3-2
CDR3aa: CASSPGLAGVVEQFF
CDR3nt: TGTGCCAGCAGCCCCGGACTAGCGGGAGTGGTTGAGCAGTTCTTC

j_gene: TRBJ2-5
len: 17
d_gene: TRBD2
abundance: -
v_gene: TRBV4-3
CDR3aa: CASSPGLAGGRQETQYF
CDR3nt: TGCGCCAGCAGCCCGGGACTAGCGGGAGGGAGGCAAGAGACCCAGTACTTC

j_gene: TRBJ1-2
len: 14
d_gene: -
abundance: -
v_gene: TRBV2
CDR3aa: CASSPDRQAYGYTF
CDR3nt: TGTGCCAGCAGTCCCGACAGGCAAGCCTATGGCTACACCTTC